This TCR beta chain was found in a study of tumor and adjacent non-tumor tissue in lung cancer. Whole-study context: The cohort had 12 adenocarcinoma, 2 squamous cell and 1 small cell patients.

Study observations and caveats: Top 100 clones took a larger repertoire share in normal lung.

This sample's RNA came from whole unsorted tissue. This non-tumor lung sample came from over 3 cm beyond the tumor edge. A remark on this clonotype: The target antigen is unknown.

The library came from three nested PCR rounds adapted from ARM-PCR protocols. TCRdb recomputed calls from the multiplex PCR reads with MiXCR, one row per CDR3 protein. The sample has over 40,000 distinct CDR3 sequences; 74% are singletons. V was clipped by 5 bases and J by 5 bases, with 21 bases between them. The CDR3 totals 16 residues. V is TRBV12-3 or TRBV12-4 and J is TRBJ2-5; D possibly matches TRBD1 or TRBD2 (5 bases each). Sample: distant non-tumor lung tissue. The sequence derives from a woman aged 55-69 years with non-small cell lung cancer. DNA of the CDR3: TGTGCCAGCAGTCTGAATCACGGGGCCGGAGAGGAGACCCAGTACTTC. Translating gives CASSLNHGAGEETQYF.